The 19 T cell receptor beta chains reported below all come from one sample, sequenced in a study of blood T cell repertoires in COVID-19. The data were produced by immunoSEQ multiplex PCR, yet TCRdb's version contains in-frame clones alone and is incomplete. Of 150,000 or so clones in the sample, roughly 80% are singletons; the top ten hold approximately 3.8%. The sample taken for sequencing was peripheral blood. These receptors all stem from a woman aged 55-69 years with acute or convalescent COVID-19.

This clone appeared a single time. V is TRBV3-1 (or the pseudogene TRBV3-2) and J is TRBJ1-1; TRBD1 matches 10 bases. V gave up 4 bases and J gave up 4 bases; unmatched junction bases: 6. Germline CDR1 is LGHDT and CDR2 is YNNKEL (reference sequence). The CDR3 runs 15 residues. CDR3 nucleotide sequence: TGTGCCAGCAGCCTAGGGACAGGGGTTCGCACTGAAGCTTTCTTT. Translation: CASSLGTGVRTEAFF.

J is TRBJ2-1 and V is TRBV4-3; TRBD2 aligns across 10 bases. This CDR3 has 16 residues. Germline V lookup: CDR1 LGHNA, CDR2 YSLEER. V lost 1 base and J lost 10; bases outside the gene matches: 10. The CDR3 is CASSQVVAGGSGEQFF. The DNA for the CDR3 is TGCGCCAGCAGCCAAGTTGTAGCGGGAGGATCAGGGGAGCAGTTCTTC.

In this sample, this clone turned up once. The CDR3 spells CATRETSGRGDTQYF. CDR3 in DNA: TGTGCCACCCGGGAGACTAGCGGGAGGGGCGATACGCAGTATTTT. The chain employs TRBV24-1 and TRBJ2-3, with 14 nucleotides matching TRBD2. Looked up from germline, CDR1 is KGHDR and CDR2 is SFDVKD. The V and J ends lost 9 bases and 6 bases, in that order; junction bases with no gene match: 7. This CDR3 is built from 15 residues.

The CDR3 sequence is CATSPTVPSAETQYF. The CDR3 coding sequence is TGTGCCACCAGCCCGACAGTTCCCTCAGCAGAGACCCAGTACTTC. V usage is TRBV24-1 and J usage is TRBJ2-5; tentatively, D is TRBD1 (5 bases). The CDR3 covers 15 residues. V lost 7 bases to trimming and J lost 4 bases, with 18 bases between them. Germline loops: CDR1 KGHDR, CDR2 SFDVKD.

V usage is TRBV7-9 and J usage is TRBJ2-2, with 7 nucleotides matching TRBD1. The length of the CDR3 is 17 residues. The V gene end was trimmed by 3 bases and the J gene end by 7 bases; junction bases not matched to a gene: 14. From germline, CDR1 is SEHNR and CDR2 FQNEAQ (reference sequence). The CDR3 bases are TGTGCCAGCAGCTTCGCGCGGACAGGACACCCCAACGGGGAGCTGTTTTTT. It is translated as CASSFARTGHPNGELFF.

With regard to this clone: The sample has other DNA sequences that encode this CDR3 too. The genes are TRBV3-1 (or the pseudogene TRBV3-2) and TRBJ2-7; 8 bases fit TRBD1. V gave up 6 bases and J gave up 3 bases; unmatched junction bases: 7. CDR1 and CDR2 (germline): LGHDT, YNNKEL (reference sequence). The CDR3 has 14 amino acids. The CDR3 is CASSPRTGNYEQYF. The CDR3 coding sequence is TGTGCCAGCAGTCCCAGGACAGGGAACTACGAGCAGTACTTC.

The CDR3 region is CASSPFAGPGELFF. The CDR3 nucleotides read TGTGCCAGCAGCCCCTTCGCGGGCCCCGGGGAGCTGTTTTTT. This sequence joins TRBV3-1 (or the pseudogene TRBV3-2) and TRBJ2-2, with a tentative D call TRBD2 (5 bases). This CDR3 comprises 14 residues. V was cut by 4 bases and J by 6 bases, with 12 bases left in between. Germline V gene lookup returns CDR1 LGHDT and CDR2 YNNKEL (reference sequence).

The V call is TRBV30, the J call TRBJ2-1; the match to TRBD2 covers 8 bases. V gave up 4 bases and J gave up 5 bases; unmatched junction bases: 10. The CDR3 totals 15 residues. Germline loops: CDR1 GTSNPN, CDR2 SVGIG (reference sequence). The DNA of the CDR3 is TGTGCCTGGACCCGGGGGCTAGCGGGCAACAATGAGCAGTTCTTC. Amino acid sequence: CAWTRGLAGNNEQFF.

The rearrangement joins TRBV10-3 to TRBJ1-1; D not resolved. Trimming stripped 8 bases from V and 2 bases from J, with 18 bases between. The germline V gene has CDR1 ENHRY and CDR2 SYGVKD. The CDR3 is made up of 15 amino acids. CDR3 DNA: TGTGCCATCTCGATGTCGTTGGAGGGAAACACTGAAGCTTTCTTT. Translation: CAISMSLEGNTEAFF.

The rearrangement links TRBV7-2 to TRBJ1-2, with 10 bases identical to TRBD1. V shed 9 bases and J 4 bases; nucleotides not matched to a gene: 5. In germline, CDR1 is SGHTA, CDR2 FQGNSA. The CDR3 runs 13 residues. CDR3 loop: CASSTGGPYGYTF. In nucleotides, the CDR3 is TGTGCCAGTTCGACAGGGGGCCCCTATGGCTACACCTTC. The full variable domain, rest sourced from reference TRBV7-2 and TRBJ1-2, is GAGVSQSPSNKVTEKGKDVELRCDPISGHTALYWYRQSLGQGLEFLIYFQGNSAPDKSGLPSDRFSAERTGGSVSTLTIQRTQQEDSAVYLCASSTGGPYGYTFGSGTRLTVV.

The CDR3 sequence: CATSDLLSSYNEQFF. The CDR3 coding sequence is TGTGCCACCAGTGATTTGCTAAGCTCCTACAATGAGCAGTTCTTC. The chain joins TRBV24-1 to TRBJ2-1; D gene ambiguous. Trimming stripped 0 bases from V and 0 bases from J, with 5 bases between. This CDR3 has 15 residues. Germline V gives CDR1 KGHDR, CDR2 SFDVKD.

This clone was seen once. The J gene is TRBJ1-1, the V gene TRBV2, with TRBD1 matching 10 bases. The CDR3 contains 14 residues. Trimming removed 5 bases from V and 6 bases from J; junction bases left unmatched: 6. Germline V gives CDR1 SNHLY, CDR2 FYNNEI. This CDR3 reads CASSRDRGHPEAFF. The CDR3 DNA sequence: TGTGCCAGCAGTCGGGACAGGGGTCACCCTGAAGCTTTCTTT.

This chain links TRBV19 with TRBJ2-1; 7 bases match TRBD2. Germline V gene data show CDR1 as LNHDA and CDR2 as SQIVND (reference sequence). V lost 7 bases and J lost 7; bases outside the gene matches: 13. The CDR3 is 15 residues long. CDR3 DNA sequence: TGTGCCAGTATCTACTCGATAGCGGGCGTGAATGAGCAGTTCTTC. It codes for CASIYSIAGVNEQFF.

The gene calls are TRBV5-4 and TRBJ2-7; 10 bases match TRBD1. The J segment lost 3 bases and the V segment lost 3 bases, leaving 9 bases of the junction unmatched. Germline lookup yields CDR1 SGHNT and CDR2 YYREEE (reference sequence). CDR3 length: 16 amino acids. CDR3 DNA: TGTGCCAGCAGCTACATCACCGGGACAGGGGACTACGAGCAGTACTTC. Protein: CASSYITGTGDYEQYF.

The chain links TRBV6-5 to TRBJ1-6; 9 nucleotides align to TRBD1. Trimming cost V 4 bases and J 8 bases; bases outside gene matches: 9. The CDR3 has 16 residues. CDR1 is MNHEY, CDR2 SVGAGI, per germline. CDR3: CASSSFDRDRDSPLHF. CDR3 coding DNA: TGTGCCAGCAGTTCTTTCGATCGGGACAGGGATTCACCCCTCCACTTT.

This clone appeared once. The chain links TRBV11-3 to TRBJ1-4; perhaps TRBD1 as D (6 bases). The CDR3 consists of 15 residues. Germline CDR1 is SGHNT and CDR2 is YENEEA. V was shortened by 2 bases and J by 7 bases, with 14 bases between the two germline ends. Written as DNA, the CDR3 is TGTGCCAGCAGCTTACTGGGGGCGCGAACTGAAAAACTGTTTTTT. Its translation: CASSLLGARTEKLFF.

Points on this clone: Germline is not matched at one junction end, which may reflect a read error. This sequence joins TRBV7-2 and TRBJ2-7; TRBD1 is a possible D gene (6 bases). The CDR3 length is 15 residues. Germline CDR1 reads SGHTA; CDR2 reads FQGNSA. CDR3 protein: CASSRQAGVSYGQYF. The CDR3 region has the DNA TGTGCCAGCAGCCGCCAGGCAGGGGTCTCCTACGGGCAGTACTTC.

V gene TRBV14 combines with J gene TRBJ2-7; unclear D gene. The CDR3 consists of 16 residues. V was pared by 3 bases and J by 6 bases, with 21 bases between. The germline V gene encodes CDR1 SGHDN and CDR2 FVKESK. CDR3 residues: CASSQLDRTRRVEQYF. Written as DNA, the CDR3 is TGTGCCAGCAGCCAGCTCGACCGCACTCGCCGGGTCGAGCAGTACTTC.

The chain has TRBV10-3 and TRBJ2-7, with D uncertain. The germline V gene has CDR1 ENHRY and CDR2 SYGVKD. This CDR3 comprises 12 residues. V was trimmed by 6 bases and J by 4 bases, leaving 10 bases between them. Here the CDR3 DNA reads TGTGCCATCAGCCCAACACCTTACGAGCAGTACTTC. Its translation is CAISPTPYEQYF.